These 28 T cell receptor beta chains came from one sample sequenced in a study of a mutant IDH1 vaccine in newly diagnosed glioma (dated by TCRdb to about 2021). To prepare the library, the immunoSEQ multiplex PCR assay was applied. TCRdb mirrors the immuneACCESS table, restricted to in-frame sequences. Some clones are absent from its copies; in checked studies, under half trace to an unresolved V gene, and the reason for the others is unknown. Here the sample has 25,000 to 35,000 clones; about four fifths occur a single time. Approximately 19% of the sample is taken by the ten largest. Taken with the paper, the label for time point translates to: baseline, week 1 (first vaccination visit). According to the study, the label for this sample's treatment or condition signals: pre-vaccination baseline after standard-of-care therapy. Sequences were derived from PBMCs, sampled from a glioma patient treated with radiotherapy, temozolomide or both. These receptors originate from a man aged 30 to 39 with glioma.

The gene calls are TRBV7-9 and TRBJ2-3; 15 positions match TRBD2. CDR1 is SEHNR and CDR2 is FQNEAQ in the germline V gene (reference sequence). J was trimmed by 3 bases and V by 5 bases; bases with no gene match: 6. CDR3 length equals 17 residues. This CDR3 reads CASSPWTSGRGTDTQYF. DNA of the CDR3: TGTGCCAGCAGCCCCTGGACTAGCGGGAGGGGGACAGATACGCAGTATTTT.

This clone is a singleton in its sample. The J gene is TRBJ2-7, the V gene TRBV5-1, with TRBD1 matching 8 bases. The CDR3 runs to 14 residues. Germline V gives CDR1 SGHRS, CDR2 YFSETQ. V lost 3 bases to trimming and J lost 0 bases; unmatched junction nucleotides: 2. CDR3 amino acids: CASSSGGNSYEQYF. The CDR3 DNA reads as TGCGCCAGCAGCTCAGGGGGCAACTCCTACGAGCAGTACTTC.

The V gene is TRBV13, the J gene TRBJ2-7, with 7 bases that match TRBD2. The CDR3 runs to 14 residues. Trimming took 0 bases from V and 3 from J; bases not matched to a gene: 2. Per germline, CDR1 PRHDT and CDR2 FYEKMQ (reference sequence). The CDR3 spells CASSLGRGNYEQYF. The CDR3, as DNA: TGTGCCAGCAGCTTAGGGCGGGGGAACTACGAGCAGTACTTC.

This clone appeared once. This chain joins TRBV30 and TRBJ1-5; perhaps TRBD1 as D (6 bases). Trimming took off 5 bases at V and 7 bases at J, with 12 bases between the two ends. This CDR3 has 12 amino acids. The germline V gene encodes CDR1 GTSNPN and CDR2 SVGIG (reference sequence). The CDR3 loop is CAWSLQGQPQHF. CDR3 sequence (DNA): TGTGCCTGGTCCCTGCAGGGGCAGCCCCAGCATTTT.

This rearrangement joins TRBV14 to TRBJ2-3, with 8 positions matching TRBD2. J gave up 6 bases and V 0 bases, and 8 bases lay outside the gene matches. CDR1 SGHDN and CDR2 FVKESK come from the germline V gene. The CDR3 is made up of 16 amino acids. The CDR3 DNA reads as TGTGCCAGCAGCCAAGATATTTCAGCGGGAGTTGATACGCAGTATTTT. Residues: CASSQDISAGVDTQYF.

This rearrangement joins TRBV9 to TRBJ1-2, with 8 positions matching TRBD1. The CDR3 sequence is 15 residues long. CDR1 is SGDLS and CDR2 is YYNGEE in the germline V gene. J was trimmed by 5 bases and V by 7 bases; bases with no gene match: 13. This chain's CDR3 is CASREAGGSRYGYTF. As DNA, the CDR3 is TGTGCCAGCCGTGAAGCAGGGGGCTCGAGATATGGCTACACCTTC. The entire variable domain, with the rest obtained from reference TRBV9 and TRBJ1-2, is as follows: DSGVTQTPKHLITATGQRVTLRCSPRSGDLSVYWYQQSLDQGLQFLIQYYNGEERAKGNILERFSAQQFPDLHSELNLSSLELGDSALYFCASREAGGSRYGYTFGSGTRLTVV.

The J gene is TRBJ1-3, the V gene TRBV19; possibly TRBD1 for D (6 bases). The CDR3 has 15 residues. In germline, CDR1 is LNHDA, CDR2 SQIVND (reference sequence). Between the trimmed V and J ends, which lost 6 bases and 1 base, there was a span of 13 bases. In DNA form, the CDR3 reads TGTGCCAGTAGGGCGACAGGTGAATCTGGAAACACCATATATTTT. Protein product: CASRATGESGNTIYF.

V gene TRBV19 combines with J gene TRBJ2-6; D gene unclear. Deletions cut 8 bases from V and 2 bases from J, with 13 bases between. The CDR3 contains 15 residues. Per germline, CDR1 LNHDA and CDR2 SQIVND (reference sequence). The DNA of the CDR3 is TGTGCCAGTCAGCCCCTCCAGGCTGGGGCCAACGTCCTGACTTTC. Protein sequence: CASQPLQAGANVLTF.

The rearrangement links TRBV6-5 to TRBJ1-4; TRBD1 might be the D (5 bases). Germline-derived CDR1 and CDR2 are MNHEY and SVGAGI. CDR3 length equals 15 residues. V lost 6 bases, J lost 6 bases, and 17 bases lay in between. In nucleotides, the CDR3 is TGTGCCAGCAGGGCCATTGGGGGAACGCATGAAAAACTGTTTTTT. Translating it yields CASRAIGGTHEKLFF.

This clone turned up a few times. This chain connects TRBV11-3 to TRBJ1-1; 8 bases are shared with TRBD1. The CDR3 loop spans 14 amino acids. Germline V gene data show CDR1 as SGHNT and CDR2 as YENEEA. Trimming took 5 bases from V and 5 from J; bases not matched to a gene: 7. DNA for the CDR3: TGTGCCAGCAGCCTAGGACAGGGAAGGACTGAAGCTTTCTTT. This codes for CASSLGQGRTEAFF. Filled out from reference TRBV11-3 and TRBJ1-1, the complete variable domain reads EAGVVQSPRYKIIEKKQPVAFWCNPISGHNTLYWYLQNLGQGPELLIRYENEEAVDDSQLPKDRFSAERLKGVDSTLKIQPAELGDSAVYLCASSLGQGRTEAFFGQGTRLTVV.

This clone appeared once. The rearrangement links TRBV19 to TRBJ2-1; weak D call: TRBD2 (6 bases). Trimming left V 8 bases short and J 8 bases short, with 25 bases between. This CDR3 has 16 residues. Germline values: CDR1 LNHDA, CDR2 SQIVND (reference sequence). CDR3 nucleotides: TGTGCCAGTCGCCGCGGCCTAGCAACAACGGGGGATGAGCAGTTCTTC. Translating it yields CASRRGLATTGDEQFF. Full variable domain (outside the CDR3, taken from reference TRBV19 and TRBJ2-1): DGGITQSPKYLFRKEGQNVTLSCEQNLNHDAMYWYRQDPGQGLRLIYYSQIVNDFQKGDIAEGYSVSREKKESFPLTVTSAQKNPTAFYLCASRRGLATTGDEQFFGPGTRLTVL.

The chain employs TRBV5-1 and TRBJ1-1, with TRBD1 matching 9 bases. The CDR3 is made up of 16 amino acids. Germline V lookup: CDR1 SGHRS, CDR2 YFSETQ. V trimming: 4 bases; J trimming: 0 bases; junction bases outside the gene matches: 7. The CDR3: CASSVRDRDVNTEAFF. The CDR3 DNA reads as TGCGCCAGCAGCGTCCGGGACAGGGACGTGAACACTGAAGCTTTCTTT.

The genes are TRBV19 and TRBJ1-3, with D unresolved. V lost 6 bases to trimming and J lost 2 bases, with 17 bases between them. This CDR3 is built from 16 residues. Germline lookup yields CDR1 LNHDA and CDR2 SQIVND (reference sequence). The CDR3 DNA follows: TGTGCCAGTAGCCGTGGGGTGGTCCTCACTGGAAACACCATATATTTT. Protein: CASSRGVVLTGNTIYF. Full variable domain (outside the CDR3, taken from reference TRBV19 and TRBJ1-3): DGGITQSPKYLFRKEGQNVTLSCEQNLNHDAMYWYRQDPGQGLRLIYYSQIVNDFQKGDIAEGYSVSREKKESFPLTVTSAQKNPTAFYLCASSRGVVLTGNTIYFGEGSWLTVV.

This chain connects TRBV11-1 to TRBJ2-7, with 7 bases lining up with TRBD1. CDR3 length equals 15 residues. The V gene end was trimmed by 5 bases and the J gene end by 0 bases; junction bases not matched to a gene: 7. The germline CDR1 and CDR2 sequences are SGHAT and FQDESV (reference sequence). CDR3 DNA: TGTGCCAGCAGCCATATACAGGGGAGCTCCTACGAGCAGTACTTC. Translating gives CASSHIQGSSYEQYF.

The sample holds a few counts of this clone. The chain carries TRBV15 and TRBJ2-3, with TRBD2 identical over 16 bases. V shed 0 bases, J shed 4 bases, and the junction held 10 bases outside the gene matches. The CDR3 is 20 amino acids. The germline gives CDR1 LNHNV, CDR2 YYDKDF (reference sequence). The CDR3 bases are TGTGCCACCAGCAGAGATCTAACCGGGACTAGCGGGGGGGCAGCAGATACGCAGTATTTT. It encodes CATSRDLTGTSGGAADTQYF.

This clone has a single count. The chain carries TRBV15 and TRBJ2-3, with TRBD2 matching 11 bases. Germline CDR1 is LNHNV and CDR2 is YYDKDF (reference sequence). Trimming cost V 5 bases and J 7 bases; bases outside gene matches: 5. The CDR3 is 14 amino acids. In DNA, the CDR3 is TGTGCCACCAGCGGCGGGACTAGCGGAAATACGCAGTATTTT. It translates to CATSGGTSGNTQYF. Based on the CDR3 plus reference TRBV15 and TRBJ2-3, the full variable domain is DAMVIQNPRYQVTQFGKPVTLSCSQTLNHNVMYWYQQKSSQAPKLLFHYYDKDFNNEADTPDNFQSRRPNTSFCFLDIRSPGLGDTAMYLCATSGGTSGNTQYFGPGTRLTVL.

The rearrangement joins TRBV7-9 to TRBJ2-7; TRBD1 matches 8 bases. CDR1 is SEHNR and CDR2 is FQNEAQ in the germline V gene (reference sequence). The V and J ends lost 9 bases and 2 bases, in that order; junction bases with no gene match: 9. The CDR3 runs to 14 residues. CDR3 region: CASLAGQGPYEQYF. The CDR3 region has the DNA TGTGCCAGTCTGGCCGGACAGGGACCCTACGAGCAGTACTTC.

The V gene is TRBV7-2, the J gene TRBJ1-4; 7 nucleotides align to TRBD1. The trim removed 11 bases at V and 6 bases at J, leaving 15 bases unmatched. The germline V gene has CDR1 SGHTA and CDR2 FQGNSA. CDR3 length: 15 amino acids. CDR3 in DNA: TGTGCCTCCCGGGACAGCATTTTTTCTTATGAAAAACTGTTTTTT. As protein: CASRDSIFSYEKLFF.

The genes are TRBV7-6 and TRBJ2-1, with 12 bases aligning to TRBD2. The CDR3 runs to 16 residues. Looked up from germline, CDR1 is SGHVS and CDR2 is FNYEAQ. V gave up 0 bases and J gave up 9 bases; unmatched junction bases: 6. The CDR3 reads CASSLAPSGRASEQFF. The CDR3 coding sequence is TGTGCCAGCAGCTTAGCGCCTAGCGGGAGGGCCAGTGAGCAGTTCTTC.

This clone was found once. The chain combines TRBV11-3 with TRBJ2-3, with 8 bases aligning to TRBD2. Unmatched junction bases numbered 10, after V lost 5 bases and J lost 3 bases. Germline V gene sequence: CDR1 SGHNT, CDR2 YENEEA. The CDR3 spans 16 residues. The CDR3 protein is CASSKTSGSMTDTQYF. The CDR3 bases are TGTGCCAGCAGCAAAACCAGCGGGAGTATGACAGATACGCAGTATTTT.

The chain employs TRBV13 and TRBJ2-3; 12 bases agree with TRBD2. The germline CDR1 and CDR2 sequences are PRHDT and FYEKMQ (reference sequence). Trimming cost V 5 bases and J 7 bases; bases outside gene matches: 7. The CDR3 runs 15 residues. The CDR3 reads CASSILTSGGYTQYF. The CDR3 nucleotides are TGTGCCAGCAGCATTCTGACTAGCGGGGGTTATACGCAGTATTTT.

The genes are TRBV9 and TRBJ2-2; no clear D gene. Germline V gene data show CDR1 as SGDLS and CDR2 as YYNGEE. V lost 1 base, J lost 4 bases, and 5 bases lay in between. The CDR3 covers 13 residues. The CDR3 spells CASSVSPTGELFF. CDR3 nucleotides: TGTGCCAGCAGCGTATCACCCACCGGGGAGCTGTTTTTT.

The chain recombines TRBV7-2 with TRBJ2-1; D call uncertain. The CDR3 runs 15 residues. With 5 bases removed from V and 1 base from J, the gap between germline ends came to 12 bases. The germline CDR1 and CDR2 sequences are SGHTA and FQGNSA. Written as DNA, the CDR3 is TGTGCCAGCAGCGTCAATATGGGTTCCTACAATGAGCAGTTCTTC. It yields the protein CASSVNMGSYNEQFF.

The rearrangement links TRBV30 to TRBJ2-5; weak D call: TRBD1 (6 bases). The CDR3 totals 13 residues. Germline V gene sequence: CDR1 GTSNPN, CDR2 SVGIG (reference sequence). V lost 8 bases and J 1 base, leaving 14 bases between the germline ends. In DNA form, the CDR3 reads TGTGCCGGATCGACAGGAGTCCAAGAGACCCAGTACTTC. Translating it yields CAGSTGVQETQYF.

This rearrangement joins TRBV28 to TRBJ1-5; D is ambiguous. There are 15 residues in the CDR3. Per germline, CDR1 MDHEN and CDR2 SYDVKM. V was shortened by 6 bases and J by 3 bases, with 15 bases between the two germline ends. This CDR3 is CASSLSGVYNQPQHF. DNA of the CDR3: TGTGCCAGCAGCCTTTCGGGAGTTTACAATCAGCCCCAGCATTTT.

The chain uses TRBV15 and TRBJ1-6; weak D call: TRBD1 (5 bases). Trimming took off 0 bases at V and 6 bases at J, with 18 bases between the two ends. Germline V gene sequence: CDR1 LNHNV, CDR2 YYDKDF (reference sequence). The CDR3 is 18 residues long. CDR3 region: CATSREGPGGTANSPLHF. CDR3 DNA sequence: TGTGCCACCAGCAGAGAGGGGCCCGGCGGGACGGCTAATTCACCCCTCCACTTT.

The chain joins TRBV6-1 to TRBJ2-1, with TRBD2 matching over 9 bases. The length of the CDR3 is 16 residues. V shed 2 bases and J 7 bases; nucleotides not matched to a gene: 9. The germline gives CDR1 MNHNS, CDR2 SASEGT. CDR3 protein: CASSEFSGSFGNEQFF. Here the CDR3 DNA reads TGTGCCAGCAGTGAATTTAGCGGGAGCTTTGGGAATGAGCAGTTCTTC.

CDR3 sequence (DNA): TGTGCCAGCAGCCGGACAGGGGGGCGAATCTATGGCTACACCTTC. Amino acid sequence: CASSRTGGRIYGYTF. This rearrangement joins TRBV28 to TRBJ1-2; 10 bases are shared with TRBD1. Per the germline V gene, CDR1 is MDHEN and CDR2 is SYDVKM. The CDR3 sequence is 15 residues long. V gave up 6 bases and J gave up 4 bases; unmatched junction bases: 8.